These 10 T cell receptor beta chains share one sample of origin, sequenced in a study of sequential checkpoint blockade in melanoma. Assay: immunoSEQ multiplex PCR; the TCRdb copy retains only in-frame clones and omits some. Among 19,000 or so clones listed, more than 60% were seen once. Treatment specified: randomized to nivolumab then ipilimumab (arm A) or the reverse (arm B). The input for sequencing was CD8+ T cells sorted from blood (inferred from file names), taken from a patient given nivolumab and ipilimumab in sequence. These receptor sequences come from a human donor with melanoma.

The V and J genes are TRBV9 and TRBJ2-5, with TRBD2 matching 8 bases. The J call may be incorrect, as the DNA end agrees better with TRBJ2-7. The CDR3 sequence is 15 residues long. The germline V gene has CDR1 SGDLS and CDR2 YYNGEE. CDR3 loop: CASSVDSGGTYEQYF. The CDR3 DNA reads as TGTGCCAGCAGCGTAGACAGCGGGGGAACCTACGAGCAGTACTTC.

The gene calls are TRBV19 and TRBJ1-2; the match to TRBD1 covers 7 bases. Germline CDR1 and CDR2: LNHDA and SQIVND (reference sequence). The CDR3 runs to 14 residues. With 6 bases clipped from V and 4 bases from J, the junction kept 8 bases outside the gene matches. The chain's CDR3 is CASSWGDSFYGYTF. In nucleotides, the CDR3 is TGTGCCAGTAGCTGGGGGGACAGTTTCTATGGCTACACCTTC.

The V gene is TRBV27, the J gene TRBJ2-1, with TRBD2 matching over 8 bases. This CDR3 comprises 14 residues. With V trimmed by 7 bases and J by 2 bases, 4 bases remained unmatched. Germline lookup yields CDR1 MNHEY and CDR2 SMNVEV (reference sequence). The CDR3 coding sequence is TGTGCCAGCAATCGGGGGGGGACCTACAATGAGCAGTTCTTC. Translated, it gives CASNRGGTYNEQFF.

The chain has TRBV5-6 and TRBJ2-1, with a tentative D call TRBD1 (5 bases). The germline V gene has CDR1 SGHDT and CDR2 YYEEEE. This CDR3 is built from 15 residues. V lost 3 bases, J lost 9 bases, and 19 bases lay in between. The CDR3: CASSWGFSASGEQFF. The CDR3 region has the DNA TGTGCCAGCAGCTGGGGCTTTTCGGCGTCCGGTGAGCAGTTCTTC.

The chain combines TRBV7-8 with TRBJ2-1; 9 bases map to TRBD1. CDR1 and CDR2 (germline): SGHVS, FQNEAQ. The junction had 9 bases not matched to a gene; V was cut back by 2 bases and J by 10 bases. CDR3 length: 15 amino acids. CDR3 protein: CASSLRGQGPREQFF. The CDR3 DNA is TGTGCCAGCAGCTTACGCGGACAGGGGCCCCGCGAGCAGTTCTTC.

CDR3 amino acids: CASSWTSGVRDTQYF. The CDR3, as DNA: TGTGCCAGCAGTTGGACTAGCGGCGTAAGAGATACGCAGTATTTT. V and J are TRBV28 and TRBJ2-3; 10 bases match TRBD2. J lost 5 bases, V lost 4 bases, and 6 bases had no gene match. The CDR3 loop spans 15 amino acids. Per germline, CDR1 MDHEN and CDR2 SYDVKM.

The rearrangement joins TRBV7-2 to TRBJ2-7; 7 bases line up with TRBD2. This CDR3 is built from 13 residues. Germline CDR1 reads SGHTA; CDR2 reads FQGNSA. V lost 7 bases and J lost 4; bases outside the gene matches: 7. The CDR3 sequence: CASIQMGGYEQYF. The CDR3 DNA reads TGTGCCAGCATCCAAATGGGGGGGTACGAGCAGTACTTC.

In this sample, this clone is medium-sized. The rearrangement uses TRBV5-4 and TRBJ1-2; D perhaps matches TRBD1 (6 bases). The CDR3 has 16 residues. Trimming took 4 bases from V and 6 from J, leaving 22 bases between them. Germline CDR1 SGHNT, CDR2 YYREEE (reference sequence). The CDR3 here is CASSTGLGTSLNGYTF. The CDR3 DNA sequence: TGTGCCAGCAGCACCGGACTCGGGACATCGCTCAATGGCTACACCTTC.

This chain joins TRBV19 and TRBJ2-7; 8 positions agree with TRBD2. Germline lookup yields CDR1 LNHDA and CDR2 SQIVND (reference sequence). The CDR3 sequence is 15 residues long. V shed 5 bases, J shed 0 bases, and the junction held 6 bases outside the gene matches. CDR3 residues: CASSPFGGGSYEQYF. Written as DNA, the CDR3 is TGTGCCAGTAGTCCGTTCGGGGGGGGCTCCTACGAGCAGTACTTC. The entire variable domain, with the rest obtained from reference TRBV19 and TRBJ2-7, is as follows: DGGITQSPKYLFRKEGQNVTLSCEQNLNHDAMYWYRQDPGQGLRLIYYSQIVNDFQKGDIAEGYSVSREKKESFPLTVTSAQKNPTAFYLCASSPFGGGSYEQYFGPGTRLTVT.

A word on this clone: Other nucleotide sequences in the sample specify the same CDR3. V and J are TRBV9 and TRBJ2-7; TRBD1 matches 8 bases. The CDR3 extends over 14 amino acids. CDR1 is SGDLS and CDR2 is YYNGEE in the germline V gene. V lost 0 bases and J lost 3; bases outside the gene matches: 2. CDR3 nucleotide sequence: TGTGCCAGCAGCGTAGCAACAGGGGGCTACGAGCAGTACTTC. Its protein product is CASSVATGGYEQYF.